The rows below give T cell receptor beta chains drawn from one sample of a study of T cells in Graves' hyperthyroidism and ophthalmopathy. TCRdb called the multiplex PCR reads again in MiXCR, with one record for every CDR3 protein. The sample comprises approximately 430,000 distinct CDR3 sequences, approximately 15% of which are singletons, and 13% to 15% rests with the top ten. Sequenced material: blood. These receptors came from a woman younger than 30 with Graves' hyperthyroidism. Each CDR3 is given with its conserved first and last residue. Fields, in order: V gene, D gene, CDR3 protein. The D gene is left open where the match is weak.

v_call: TRBV7-2; d_call: TRBD2; cdr3_aa: CASSFTSGGEETQYF
v_call: TRBV19; d_call: .; cdr3_aa: CASRSGRGVGNEQFF
v_call: TRBV20-1; d_call: .; cdr3_aa: CSASHGYEQYF
v_call: TRBV7-2; d_call: TRBD2; cdr3_aa: CASSSGLAGETYNEQFF
v_call: TRBV7-2; d_call: .; cdr3_aa: CASSLMAQNYGYTF
v_call: TRBV10-3; d_call: .; cdr3_aa: CAISESQVRGARAFF
v_call: TRBV6-2/TRBV6-3; d_call: .; cdr3_aa: CASTQLIVRTRGGTEAFF
v_call: TRBV28; d_call: .; cdr3_aa: CASTETSTDTQYF
v_call: TRBV24-1; d_call: .; cdr3_aa: CATRNSTSTDTQYF
v_call: TRBV11-2; d_call: TRBD2; cdr3_aa: CASSVFDGRARSSEQYF
v_call: TRBV18; d_call: .; cdr3_aa: CASSPTVSSYNSPLHF
v_call: TRBV12-3/TRBV12-4; d_call: .; cdr3_aa: CATNLGAGEVNTEAFF
v_call: TRBV20-1; d_call: .; cdr3_aa: CSAGTRYNEQFF
v_call: TRBV7-2; d_call: .; cdr3_aa: CASSLGGGLGSPLHF
v_call: TRBV5-1; d_call: TRBD2; cdr3_aa: CASSYFSGSPEQFF
v_call: TRBV6-1; d_call: TRBD1; cdr3_aa: CASRPPGQINEKLFF
v_call: TRBV5-8; d_call: TRBD1; cdr3_aa: CASSIPDRGRIFGTDTQYF
v_call: TRBV27; d_call: .; cdr3_aa: CASSDAAANTEAFF
v_call: TRBV6-1; d_call: TRBD2; cdr3_aa: CASRERDFASSYNEQFF
v_call: TRBV24-1; d_call: .; cdr3_aa: CATSGPAYNQPQHF
v_call: TRBV5-1; d_call: TRBD1; cdr3_aa: CASSLGQGAPNTEAFF
v_call: TRBV18; d_call: TRBD1; cdr3_aa: CASSWSGGTEAFF
v_call: TRBV4-2; d_call: .; cdr3_aa: CASSQDPDGTYNEQFF